This T cell receptor beta chain was sequenced in a study of CD8+CD57+ T cells in acquired aplastic anemia. The template for TCR beta VDJ and CDR3 sequence profiling was genomic DNA. Via MiXCR, TCRdb re-called the reads, giving one row per CDR3 protein. The sample holds a few hundred thousand distinct CDR3 sequences, 82% seen once. The length of the CDR3 is 16 residues. The germline V gene encodes CDR1 SGHRS and CDR2 YFSETQ. Trimming cost V 1 base and J 8 bases, with 19 bases left between them. Study-level points and caveats: Levels of CD8+ Simpson's diversity were not significantly distinct in patients versus controls.

In this sample, this clonotype turned up a few times. Its cognate antigen is unknown. CD8+CD57+ cell expansion had been shown by flow cytometry in patients chosen for sequencing. The blood sampling took place in patients who had so far received no therapy. The V call is TRBV5-1, the J call TRBJ2-1; unclear D gene. Specimen: sorted CD4+, CD8+, or CD8+CD57+ T cells (not recorded which) from PBMCs. The receptor's source is a human donor with aplastic anemia. The CDR3 protein is CASSLRTDDKSDEQFF. The CDR3 DNA is TGCGCCAGCAGCTTGCGTACAGATGATAAGAGCGATGAGCAGTTCTTC.